The rows below give T cell receptor beta chains drawn from one sample of a study of T cells after yellow fever vaccination. TCRdb processed the 5' RACE reads anew with MiXCR; each CDR3 protein has one entry. The sample holds 300,000 to 450,000 distinct CDR3 sequences; roughly 6.1% are singletons and the top ten take over 12%. This specimen consisted of PBMCs, obtained 5 days after the yellow fever booster vaccination. The receptor set was obtained from a man aged 25 to 45 who received the YFV17D yellow fever vaccine. Both conserved end residues are part of each CDR3. D genes are given only for firm matches. Clone size is given for some rows only: seen once, a few or many times, or a class if the clone is expanded.

>NA|13|TRBV20-1|NA
CSARVTMNTEAFF
>many|15|TRBV27|NA
CASRPPGDKAYEQYF
>few|14|TRBV28|NA
CASSLRGILNEQFF
>few|16|TRBV12-3/TRBV12-4|TRBD1
CASSTSVGQGRETQYF
>few|15|TRBV7-3|TRBD2
CASSSAGTSTGEQFF
>NA|14|TRBV24-1|NA
CATSDLGTNYGYTF
>NA|17|TRBV15|NA
CATSRDVTGRMRKTQYF
>many|14|TRBV29-1|TRBD1
CSVVDRLETYEQYF
>many|15|TRBV5-1|NA
CASSLEVGYYNEQFF
>many|17|TRBV7-8|TRBD2
CASSLVTSGRSYNEQFF
>NA|11|TRBV10-3|NA
CAIRGPETQYF
>NA|18|TRBV11-2|TRBD2
CASSFKSSGGSSYNEQFF
>NA|16|TRBV5-4|NA
CASSLAGGPSANEQFF
>many|17|TRBV4-2|TRBD2
CASSQEAGTSLYNEQFF
>many|13|TRBV7-2|NA
CASSLRYQETQYF
>few|14|TRBV7-9|NA
CASSSGATNEKLFF
>many|16|TRBV4-3|NA
CASSQDWDGTLETQYF
>few|18|TRBV4-1|TRBD2
CASSHSPTSGSDTGELFF
>many|17|TRBV11-2|NA
CASSSANRWMATDTQYF
>NA|12|TRBV25-1|NA
CASTETTEEQYF
>many|15|TRBV6-1|NA
CASSDGHSGYYGYTF
>many|17|TRBV7-8|TRBD2
CASSSGLAGSPYNEQFF
>NA|16|TRBV20-1|NA
CCARNAAVNSNQPQHF
>many|14|TRBV20-1|TRBD1
CSADPGTGLLEQYF
>many|14|TRBV7-2|TRBD1
CASSARDSRGEQFF
>few|13|TRBV5-5|NA
CASYRDQLAPMTF
>many|15|TRBV28|TRBD1
CASSLRTGTGEKLFF
>many|15|TRBV5-1|TRBD2
CASSPGLAGVDTQYF
>many|17|TRBV25-1|TRBD2
CASSESVGLAGKETQYF
>NA|14|TRBV28|NA
CASVDPGLNGEQYF
>few|10|TRBV20-1|TRBD2
CSAVAGEQYF
>many|12|TRBV7-2|NA
CASSLRTSAAFF
>few|12|TRBV11-2|NA
CASSHYGLEQYF
>NA|13|TRBV5-4|NA
CASRLVGDGEQYF
>few|13|TRBV25-1|NA
CATSQGLGETQYF
>many|15|TRBV20-1|NA
CSATSRTGRSETQYF
>NA|14|TRBV7-9|NA
CASGAGTNTGELFF
>many|13|TRBV20-1|NA
CSARTTRTGELFF
>few|16|TRBV30|NA
CAWSTSQFSASGELFF
>NA|13|TRBV10-3|TRBD1
CAIGTATYNEQFF
>few|17|TRBV24-1|TRBD1
CATSDAAGQGAGDTQYF